Each of the 11 T cell receptor beta chains below was sequenced from the same sample in a study of beta chain features in type 1 diabetes. Study conclusions and caveats: Shorter TCRB CDR3s, moderately but significantly so, marked every one of the four CD4+ subsets in Type 1 diabetes patients.

No antigen has been assigned to these receptors. Expressed TCRB transcripts were sequenced because the entire RNA isolate underwent reverse transcription. Some clones are missing from TCRdb's copy, which holds only in-frame ones; the method was immunoSEQ multiplex PCR. Among tens of thousands of clones listed, over 65% were seen once. Sequenced: stem cell memory CD4+ T cells from blood. The receptors here all came from a woman aged 40 to 50 with type 1 diabetes.

The rearrangement joins TRBV7-2 to TRBJ2-5, with no clear D. The CDR3 length is 16 residues. V was clipped by 6 bases and J by 7 bases, with 24 bases between them. Germline V lookup: CDR1 SGHTA, CDR2 FQGNSA. CDR3 DNA: TGTGCCAGCAGTTTTGCCGTCGTAGAAGGCGGTGCGACCCAGTACTTC. Encoded protein: CASSFAVVEGGATQYF.

This clone was seen more than once but under ten times. The chain links TRBV5-4 to TRBJ2-1; 13 bases line up with TRBD2. Germline loops: CDR1 SGHNT, CDR2 YYREEE (reference sequence). The V gene end was trimmed by 1 base and the J gene end by 6 bases; junction bases not matched to a gene: 4. The CDR3 has 16 residues. The CDR3 coding sequence is TGTGCCAGCAGCTTGACTCGACTAGCGGGAGGCAATGAGCAGTTCTTC. As protein: CASSLTRLAGGNEQFF.

The CDR3 region is CATAKGGNTGELFF. CDR3 bases: TGTGCCACCGCTAAAGGCGGCAACACCGGGGAGCTGTTTTTT. The J gene is TRBJ2-2, the V gene TRBV10-3; D unclear. Trimming pared 10 bases from V and 2 bases from J, leaving 14 bases between. The CDR3 sequence is 14 residues long. Germline-derived CDR1 and CDR2 are ENHRY and SYGVKD.

The chain is built from TRBV7-2 and TRBJ2-3, with 7 bases matching TRBD2. CDR1 and CDR2 (germline): SGHTA, FQGNSA. V lost 5 bases, J lost 5 bases, and 7 bases stayed unmatched. The CDR3 spans 14 residues. The chain's CDR3 is CASSTQGGKDTQYF. The CDR3 nucleotides read TGTGCCAGCAGCACTCAGGGAGGGAAAGATACGCAGTATTTT.

V usage is TRBV15 and J usage is TRBJ2-7; TRBD1 matches 7 bases. This CDR3 comprises 15 residues. With V trimmed by 5 bases and J by 3 bases, 10 bases remained unmatched. Germline V gene sequence: CDR1 LNHNV, CDR2 YYDKDF (reference sequence). The CDR3 coding sequence is TGTGCCACCAGCGAGAACCCCGGGACAGACTACGAGCAGTACTTC. Protein product: CATSENPGTDYEQYF.

The chain links TRBV5-4 to TRBJ2-5; unclear D gene. This CDR3 contains 14 residues. CDR1 is SGHNT, CDR2 YYREEE, per germline (reference sequence). Trimming stripped 0 bases from V and 5 bases from J, with 11 bases between. The CDR3 nucleotides read TGTGCCAGCAGCTTGGAAGTGGGCCGGGAGACCCAGTACTTC. As protein: CASSLEVGRETQYF.

In this sample, this clone turned up a few times. The CDR3 is CASSLAEGGDTEAFF. The CDR3 bases are TGCGCCAGCAGCTTGGCGGAGGGTGGAGACACTGAAGCTTTCTTT. V usage is TRBV5-1 and J usage is TRBJ1-1; D remains unclear. CDR1 is SGHRS, CDR2 YFSETQ, per germline. Trimming cost V 0 bases and J 3 bases, with 12 bases left between them. The CDR3 spans 15 residues.

This clone has a handful of counts. CDR3 coding DNA: TGTGCCAGCAGCGCCCAGGGCCTCGACACTGAAGCTTTCTTT. Residues: CASSAQGLDTEAFF. The rearrangement uses TRBV7-2 and TRBJ1-1; D perhaps matches TRBD1 (5 bases). This CDR3 comprises 14 residues. CDR1 and CDR2 from the germline V gene are SGHTA and FQGNSA. V was pared by 5 bases and J by 3 bases, with 13 bases between.

The chain joins TRBV4-3 to TRBJ2-1; 7 bases fit TRBD2. Trimming removed 0 bases from V and 3 bases from J; junction bases left unmatched: 11. CDR3 length: 18 amino acids. The V gene's germline CDR1 is LGHNA and CDR2 YSLEER. The CDR3 is CASSQDRQRLADYNEQFF. The CDR3 nucleotides are TGCGCCAGCAGCCAAGATCGCCAACGACTAGCCGACTACAATGAGCAGTTCTTC.

V and J are TRBV11-1 and TRBJ1-1, with TRBD1 as a possible D gene (5 bases). The CDR3 sequence is 15 residues long. V lost 4 bases to trimming and J lost 0 bases, with 12 bases between them. Germline lookup yields CDR1 SGHAT and CDR2 FQDESV (reference sequence). DNA of the CDR3: TGTGCCAGCAGCTCCCACAGGTTTCTGAACACTGAAGCTTTCTTT. It specifies CASSSHRFLNTEAFF.

This rearrangement joins TRBV7-9 to TRBJ1-4; a weak D match, TRBD1 (5 bases). The CDR3 spans 14 residues. V shed 3 bases and J shed 3 bases, with 8 bases lying between them. Germline CDR1 and CDR2: SEHNR and FQNEAQ (reference sequence). CDR3 region: CASSLGGANEKLFF. CDR3 nucleotide sequence: TGTGCCAGCAGCTTGGGAGGGGCTAATGAAAAACTGTTTTTT.